One T cell receptor (beta chain) is described in this entry. What antigen it recognizes has not been identified. The sample holds no much larger clone one base away, and base qualities are not on file. The sequencing machine was an Illumina NovaSeq 6000. cDNA libraries for TCRalpha and TCRbeta were prepared by 5'RACE using constant-segment primers, with sample barcodes and unique molecular identifiers added. RNA was extracted from every sample with Trizol reagent. Amplification of the libraries took two PCR steps, and the second step added a second sample barcode plus Illumina TruSeq adapters. Sequencing of libraries was performed on an Illumina NovaSeq with 2 x 150 bp paired-end reads. The original methods were these. Demultiplexing of reads and collapsing into UMI-guided consensus sequences were performed with migec v1.2.7. Using mixcr v2.1.11, the UMI consensuses were aligned to TRA and TRB V and J templates and assembled into clonotypes. A clonotype was counted as expanded or contracted only when both edgeR and NoisET called the clonotype significant, with the noise models trained on biological replicates. For edgeR calls, a false discovery rate-adjusted p below 0.01 and a log2 fold-change threshold of 1 were applied. PCA with hierarchical clustering of max-normalized trajectories of the 1000 most abundant clonotypes was used as exploratory dynamics analysis. Separately sequenced CD4+ and CD8+ repertoires were used to assign a CD4 or CD8 phenotype to each responding clone. TCRdb reanalyzed the raw reads on its own, using fastp at Q25 for trimming and MiXCR for clone calling, and kept in-frame beta chains. Entries that share a CDR3 protein sequence are merged under the most common genes and DNA. The V and J calls follow TCRdb's processing rather than the paper's. The sample yields hundreds of thousands of distinct CDR3 sequences; 15% to 20% were counted once. The ten largest clones take up roughly a fifth of the sample.

The data belong to a study of T-cell memory formation after mild COVID-19 (dated by TCRdb to the early 2020s). Background for the entire study: Most TCR sequence clusters were specific to one of the two donors. Longitudinal TCRalpha and TCRbeta repertoire sequencing tracked T-cell clones expanding and contracting after mild COVID-19 in a couple of donors. Two young, previously healthy adult volunteers, one female and one male, were included in the cohort.

PBMCs were isolated by Ficoll-Paque density gradient centrifugation. Study-level results and caveats: Contracting CD4+ clones appeared mostly in the CM and EM memory subsets, whereas CD8+ clones were enriched in EMRA. Only a couple of mild cases were covered by the study, and larger cohorts that include severe cases with pre-infection samples were considered necessary. SARS-CoV-2 specificity was not confirmed for the second-wave clones peaking on day 37. Some responding clones were detected in pre-infection memory, which suggested that pre-existing cross-reactive memory T cells had joined the SARS-CoV-2 response. Clones contracting from day 15 to 85 had balanced CD4/CD8 phenotypes, while a second wave expanding from day 15 to 37 was biased towards CD4+.

From cysteine to phenylalanine, the CDR3 is 15 amino acids long. The only DNA kept is the CDR3, 45 bases in frame from the first base. V trim: 5 bases; J trim: 2 bases; unmatched bases: 7. Looking up the germline V gene yields CDR1 LGHNT and CDR2 FRNRAP. This sequence was found in a man between 18 and 35 years old who had mild COVID-19 (a few samples of this study predate the infection). The sample titles of this study are shuffled in the database, so cell type and time point are left out; the donor was told from shared clones. What was sequenced was PBMCs or a T cell subset sorted from them (not recorded which). The chain is encoded by TRBV12-5 joined to TRBJ2-7; 9 central bases correspond to TRBD1. The CDR3 protein sequence reads: CASGTGQGRAYEQYF. The DNA is TGTGCTAGTGGTACGGGACAGGGACGAGCCTACGAGCAGTACTTC.